These T cell receptor beta chains were read from a single sample in a study of cytomegalovirus exposure and HLA in healthy donors. Produced via immunoSEQ multiplex PCR; TCRdb's table is partial and in-frame only. The sample contains 120,000 to 150,000 clones, about four fifths of which appear only once. The sequencing sample was made of PBMCs. The receptors derive from a woman aged 30 to 39 in good health and CMV-seronegative. CDR3s leave out the opening cysteine and the closing phenylalanine or tryptophan. A clone size is listed for some rows: how often the clone was seen (once, few, many), or a class if it is expanded.

TRBV5-6	NA	TRBJ1-1	ASSYGRRTRDTEAF
TRBV2	NA	TRBJ2-3	ASIGDRGRRDTQY
TRBV4-3	NA	TRBJ1-6	ASSQVVTGDSPLH
TRBV7-9	few	TRBJ1-2	ASSYENEQGRYGYT
TRBV5-1	NA	TRBJ2-7	ASSLDGTGVEQY
TRBV15	NA	TRBJ2-2	ATRGTGFTGELF
TRBV6-1	NA	TRBJ2-7	ASSGGTVLTYEQY
TRBV19	NA	TRBJ1-5	ASRQFVAQPQH
TRBV27	once	TRBJ1-5	ATRGWGESQPQH
TRBV11-2	NA	TRBJ2-7	ASSRTGTGYEQY
TRBV2	NA	TRBJ2-1	ASSRGLDNEQF
TRBV9	NA	TRBJ1-5	AGTTSGVPQH
TRBV4-2	NA	TRBJ1-4	ASSPPGANEKLF
TRBV28	once	TRBJ2-7	ASIPSGATYEQY
TRBV7-2	NA	TRBJ2-7	ASSRGYSYEQY
TRBV10-3	once	TRBJ2-6	AISARTGPGANVLT
TRBV5-1	NA	TRBJ1-5	ASSLEGRDQPQH
TRBV6-1	NA	TRBJ2-7	ASSENRKGFHEQY
TRBV6-6	NA	TRBJ2-2	ASRTGGQTGELF
TRBV5-1	NA	TRBJ2-6	ASSETGSGANVLT
TRBV6-5	NA	TRBJ1-5	ASRGGLNQPQH
TRBV6-5	NA	TRBJ2-1	ASSQAREQF
TRBV5-1	NA	TRBJ2-7	ASSLDIRGNEQY
TRBV5-1	NA	TRBJ1-6	ASSPWPGQNFGANNSPLH
TRBV5-6	NA	TRBJ1-5	ASSLESYSNQPQH
TRBV5-1	NA	TRBJ2-1	ASSLVARGADNEQF
TRBV5-1	NA	TRBJ2-5	ASSLGRGIISTETQY
TRBV14	NA	TRBJ2-3	ASSRGGTSRNTQY
TRBV6-1	NA	TRBJ1-2	ASSEYEQGVGGYT
TRBV6-6	few	TRBJ2-2	ASSDTSGSTGELF
TRBV9	NA	TRBJ2-5	ASSVSSGGPQETQY
TRBV9	NA	TRBJ2-2	ASSQGATGRTGELF
TRBV30	NA	TRBJ2-1	AWRNRADEQF
TRBV2	NA	TRBJ1-1	ASRDRLNTEAF
TRBV11-2	NA	TRBJ2-7	ASSLRDRVIHEQY
TRBV5-5	NA	TRBJ2-7	ASSLSGSLYEQY
TRBV4-2	NA	TRBJ2-7	ASSQDGGPH
TRBV2	NA	TRBJ2-6	ASSGQGESGANVLT
TRBV10-2	NA	TRBJ1-2	ASSESKEGWGYT
TRBV18	few	TRBJ1-2	ASSPDRGDGGYT
TRBV11-2	NA	TRBJ2-7	ASSTTSGQGSYEQY
TRBV7-9	NA	TRBJ2-5	ASSLGQGQETQY